These 20 T cell receptor beta chains share one sample of origin, sequenced in a study of shared clonotypes between healthy human individuals. Profiling relied on immunoSEQ multiplex PCR, and the TCRdb table lists in-frame clones only, not all of them. There are a few million clones in the sample; just over 90% occur only once, and 0.11% to 0.15% lies in the top ten. Sequencing was carried out using naive CD4+ T cells sorted from blood. Subset reported: CD45RA+ positively selected. These receptors were taken from a man aged 18 to 29 in good health.

Comments on this clone: The sample holds other DNA sequences that translate to the same CDR3. The V and J genes are TRBV5-1 and TRBJ2-3, with unresolved D. The CDR3 is 12 amino acids. CDR1 and CDR2 (germline): SGHRS, YFSETQ. The V gene lost 4 bases and the J gene lost 9 bases, with 12 bases spanning the gap. In DNA, the CDR3 is TGCGCCAGCAGCCTGGATGTTTACACGCAGTATTTT. It is translated as CASSLDVYTQYF.

As concerns this clone: A read error may account for a junction end that differs from germline. The chain uses TRBV7-7 and TRBJ2-1, with 7 bases fitting TRBD1. The length of the CDR3 is 13 residues. From germline, CDR1 is SSHAT and CDR2 FNYEAQ (reference sequence). The chain's CDR3 is CASSPGTDNEQFF. The CDR3 DNA reads TGTGCTAGCAGCCCTGGGACAGACAATGAGCAGTTCTTC.

The chain has TRBV27 and TRBJ1-2; TRBD1 is a possible D gene (5 bases). Germline V lookup: CDR1 MNHEY, CDR2 SMNVEV (reference sequence). V gave up 6 bases and J gave up 6 bases, with 20 bases separating them. This CDR3 comprises 15 residues. The DNA for the CDR3 is TGTGCCAGCAGACATACGGGCGGGGGGTGGAATGGCTACACCTTC. Translated: CASRHTGGGWNGYTF.

V gene TRBV19 combines with J gene TRBJ2-5; D tentatively fits TRBD1 or TRBD2 (6 bases each). V lost 5 bases, J lost 5 bases, and 12 bases lay in between. The CDR3 has 13 amino acids. CDR1 is LNHDA, CDR2 SQIVND, per germline (reference sequence). The CDR3 sequence is CASSQGTGETQYF. CDR3 in DNA: TGTGCCAGTAGTCAGGGGACTGGGGAGACCCAGTACTTC.

This clone was detected only once. This same CDR3 is encoded by further DNA sequences in the sample. This sequence joins TRBV5-1 and TRBJ2-5; a possible D gene is TRBD2 (6 bases). Trimming took off 0 bases at V and 5 bases at J, with 14 bases between the two ends. The CDR3 is 15 amino acids. Germline-derived CDR1 and CDR2 are SGHRS and YFSETQ. The CDR3, as DNA: TGCGCCAGCAGCTTGGACGTAGGGCGGGGCGAGACCCAGTACTTC. Translation: CASSLDVGRGETQYF.

The CDR3 DNA is TGTGCCAGCTCACCCACGGGGGTTTATAGCAATCAGCCCCAGCATTTT. This encodes CASSPTGVYSNQPQHF. The J gene is TRBJ1-5, the V gene TRBV18, with D possibly being TRBD1 (5 bases). CDR1 is KGHSH and CDR2 is LQKENI in the germline V gene. Deletions cut 3 bases from V and 0 bases from J, with 12 bases between. The CDR3 runs to 16 residues.

The sample holds a few counts of this clone. CDR3 nucleotides: TGTGCCATCAGTCCGACCCGGGACAGGGCGAATTCACCCCTCCACTTT. This gives the protein CAISPTRDRANSPLHF. This rearrangement joins TRBV10-3 to TRBJ1-6; 9 nucleotides align to TRBD1. The CDR3 runs 16 residues. The trim removed 5 bases at V and 7 bases at J, leaving 9 bases unmatched. Germline V gives CDR1 ENHRY, CDR2 SYGVKD.

V is TRBV6-6 and J is TRBJ1-2, with a possible D match to TRBD1 (6 bases). There are 14 residues in the CDR3. The ends were cut back, 6 bases at V and 4 bases at J, with 15 bases in the middle. Per the germline V gene, CDR1 is MNHNY and CDR2 is SVGAGI (reference sequence). The CDR3 here is CASRRTRGGYGYTF. The DNA of the CDR3 is TGTGCCAGCAGAAGGACCAGGGGTGGCTATGGCTACACCTTC.

This chain connects TRBV11-1 to TRBJ1-1; the D gene is possibly TRBD1 (5 bases). The V gene lost 0 bases and the J gene lost 4 bases, with 12 bases spanning the gap. The CDR3 is 15 residues long. Germline lookup yields CDR1 SGHAT and CDR2 FQDESV (reference sequence). CDR3 protein: CASSLAGGAVTEAFF. For the CDR3, the DNA is TGTGCCAGCAGCTTAGCAGGAGGGGCGGTCACTGAAGCTTTCTTT.

Here the CDR3 reads CASSLGGTFQHF. In DNA form, the CDR3 reads TGTGCCAGCAGTTTGGGGGGGACATTCCAGCATTTT. The J gene is TRBJ1-5, the V gene TRBV28; D is perhaps TRBD1 (6 bases). Trimming pared 3 bases from V and 12 bases from J, leaving 12 bases between. The CDR3 has 12 residues. Germline CDR1 and CDR2: MDHEN and SYDVKM.

The V gene is TRBV27, the J gene TRBJ2-1; TRBD2 aligns across 13 bases. Germline CDR1 and CDR2: MNHEY and SMNVEV (reference sequence). This CDR3 has 19 residues. V dropped 8 bases and J dropped 4; count of bases not matched to a gene: 17. The CDR3 reads CASFTPGTSGIATYNEQFF. The CDR3 region has the DNA TGTGCCAGCTTCACTCCCGGGACTAGCGGGATAGCGACGTACAATGAGCAGTTCTTC.

The chain joins TRBV7-8 to TRBJ1-1, with 7 bases identical to TRBD1. V lost 5 bases to trimming and J lost 0 bases; unmatched junction nucleotides: 6. Per germline, CDR1 SGHVS and CDR2 FQNEAQ. CDR3 size: 15 residues. In DNA, the CDR3 is TGTGCCAGCAGCGGACGACAGGGCATGAACACTGAAGCTTTCTTT. Translating it yields CASSGRQGMNTEAFF.

This rearrangement joins TRBV14 to TRBJ2-2, with 9 bases aligning to TRBD2. There are 16 residues in the CDR3. From germline, CDR1 is SGHDN and CDR2 FVKESK. V lost 4 bases, J lost 5 bases, and 8 bases stayed unmatched. This CDR3 is CASSPLGAGGTGELFF. CDR3 coding DNA: TGTGCCAGCAGCCCCCTAGGCGCGGGGGGGACCGGGGAGCTGTTTTTT.

J is TRBJ1-1 and V is TRBV9, with D perhaps TRBD1 (6 bases). V lost 5 bases, J lost 5 bases, and 22 bases lay in between. This CDR3 has 16 amino acids. CDR1 and CDR2 (germline): SGDLS, YYNGEE. This CDR3 reads CASRNIPLQGRTEAFF. The CDR3 coding sequence is TGTGCCAGCAGAAATATACCGTTACAGGGACGGACTGAAGCTTTCTTT.

This clone was seen just once. The rearrangement joins TRBV6-1 to TRBJ1-6; no reliable D call. Germline V gene sequence: CDR1 MNHNS, CDR2 SASEGT. The CDR3 has 10 amino acids. Trimming shortened V by 4 bases and J by 14 bases, and 6 bases separated the two germline ends. For the CDR3, the DNA is TGTGCCAGCAGTGCGTATTCCCTCCACTTT. Translated, it gives CASSAYSLHF.

The chain is built from TRBV15 and TRBJ2-1; TRBD2 might be the D (6 bases). The V gene lost 1 base and the J gene lost 7 bases, with 23 bases spanning the gap. Germline CDR1 is LNHNV and CDR2 is YYDKDF (reference sequence). This CDR3 spans 18 amino acids. As DNA, the CDR3 is TGTGCCACCAGCAGAGTGGGGTGGGAGGCCCCCCGCGGGAATGAGCAGTTCTTC. It encodes CATSRVGWEAPRGNEQFF.

The chain employs TRBV9 and TRBJ2-7, with D possibly TRBD1 on 6 matching bases. From germline, CDR1 is SGDLS and CDR2 YYNGEE. Trimming shortened V by 4 bases and J by 2 bases, and 22 bases separated the two germline ends. The CDR3 spans 17 residues. CDR3 sequence reads: CASSPSPGTRDAYEQYF. The CDR3 bases are TGTGCCAGCAGCCCGAGCCCCGGGACAAGGGATGCCTACGAGCAGTACTTC.

The chain links TRBV29-1 to TRBJ1-4; 12 bases fit TRBD1. Germline V gene lookup returns CDR1 SQVTM and CDR2 ANQGSEA. CDR3 length: 15 residues. V lost 6 bases and J lost 2; bases outside the gene matches: 4. CDR3 sequence: CSVPGQGATNEKLFF. The CDR3 DNA sequence: TGCAGCGTACCGGGACAGGGGGCCACTAATGAAAAACTGTTTTTT.

This chain uses TRBV2 with TRBJ2-1, with a tentative D call TRBD2 (5 bases). The V end was cut by 9 bases, the J end by 7 bases, with 13 bases between. Germline V CDR1 and CDR2: SNHLY, FYNNEI. The CDR3 loop spans 12 amino acids. The CDR3 here is CASTTSRNEQFF. CDR3 in DNA: TGTGCCAGTACTACTAGTCGGAATGAGCAGTTCTTC.

The genes are TRBV5-1 and TRBJ2-1; 11 bases are shared with TRBD2. J gave up 9 bases and V 0 bases, and 2 bases lay outside the gene matches. Germline V CDR1 and CDR2: SGHRS, YFSETQ. CDR3 length: 14 residues. The CDR3 is CASSLVSGGAEQFF. DNA of the CDR3: TGCGCCAGCAGCTTGGTTAGCGGGGGGGCTGAGCAGTTCTTC.